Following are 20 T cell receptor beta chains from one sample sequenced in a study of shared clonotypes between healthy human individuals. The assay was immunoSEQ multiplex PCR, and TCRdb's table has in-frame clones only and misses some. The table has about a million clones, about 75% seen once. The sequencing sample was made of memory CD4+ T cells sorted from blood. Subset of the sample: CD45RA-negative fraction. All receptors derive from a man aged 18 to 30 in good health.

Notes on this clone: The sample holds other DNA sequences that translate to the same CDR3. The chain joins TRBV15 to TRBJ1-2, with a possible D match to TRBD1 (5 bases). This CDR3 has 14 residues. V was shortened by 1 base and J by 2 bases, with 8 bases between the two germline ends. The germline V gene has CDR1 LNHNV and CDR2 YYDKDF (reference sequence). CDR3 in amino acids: CATSRAGKNYGYTF. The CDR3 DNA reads TGTGCCACCAGCAGAGCAGGGAAAAACTATGGCTACACCTTC. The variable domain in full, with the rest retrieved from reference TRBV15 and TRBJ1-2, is DAMVIQNPRYQVTQFGKPVTLSCSQTLNHNVMYWYQQKSSQAPKLLFHYYDKDFNNEADTPDNFQSRRPNTSFCFLDIRSPGLGDTAMYLCATSRAGKNYGYTFGSGTRLTVV.

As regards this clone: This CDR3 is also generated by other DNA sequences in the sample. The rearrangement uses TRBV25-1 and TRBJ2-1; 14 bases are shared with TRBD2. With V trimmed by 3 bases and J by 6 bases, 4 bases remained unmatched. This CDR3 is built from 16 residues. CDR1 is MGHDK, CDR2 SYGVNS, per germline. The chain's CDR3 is CASSEGTSGRLNEQFF. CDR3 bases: TGTGCCAGCAGTGAGGGGACTAGCGGGAGACTCAATGAGCAGTTCTTC.

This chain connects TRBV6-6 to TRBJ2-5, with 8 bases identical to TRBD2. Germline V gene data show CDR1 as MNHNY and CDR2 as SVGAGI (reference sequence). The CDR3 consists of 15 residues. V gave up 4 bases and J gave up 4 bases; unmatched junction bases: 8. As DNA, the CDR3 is TGTGCCAGCAGTTTCCCCCCCGGGGGGGGAGAGACCCAGTACTTC. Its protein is CASSFPPGGGETQYF.

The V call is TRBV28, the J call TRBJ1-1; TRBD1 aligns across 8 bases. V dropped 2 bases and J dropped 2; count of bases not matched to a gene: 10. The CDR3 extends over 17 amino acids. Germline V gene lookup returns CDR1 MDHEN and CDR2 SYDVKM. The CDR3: CASSLNGQGPFNTEAFF. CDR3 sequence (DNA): TGTGCCAGCAGTTTAAATGGACAGGGACCTTTTAACACTGAAGCTTTCTTT.

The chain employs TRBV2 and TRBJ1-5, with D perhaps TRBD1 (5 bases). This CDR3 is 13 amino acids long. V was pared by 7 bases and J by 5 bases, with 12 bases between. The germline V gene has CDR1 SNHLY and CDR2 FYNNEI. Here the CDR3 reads CASKGGVHQPQHF. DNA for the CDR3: TGTGCCAGCAAAGGAGGGGTACATCAGCCCCAGCATTTT.

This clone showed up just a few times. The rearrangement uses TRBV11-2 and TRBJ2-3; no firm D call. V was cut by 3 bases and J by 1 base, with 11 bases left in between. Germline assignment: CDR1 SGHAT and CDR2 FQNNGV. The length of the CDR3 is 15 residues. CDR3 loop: CASSLGLPRTDTQYF. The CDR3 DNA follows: TGTGCCAGCAGCTTGGGCCTCCCCCGCACAGATACGCAGTATTTT.

Written as DNA, the CDR3 is TGTGCCAGCAGCTTCAACCTACGGCCGCGCGGGAGGAAAACGAACACCGGGGAGCTGTTTTTT. Translation gives CASSFNLRPRGRKTNTGELFF. This chain uses TRBV12-1 with TRBJ2-2; the table's D call, TRBD2, has no DNA check behind it. TRBV12-1 is a known pseudogene. CDR3 length: 21 residues.

The CDR3 nucleotides are TGTGCCAGCAGTCCGAATCCCTACGAGCAGTACTTC. Translation: CASSPNPYEQYF. V usage is TRBV6-6 and J usage is TRBJ2-7; no reliable D call. The CDR3 is 12 amino acids. The V end lost 5 bases, the J end lost 2 bases, and 7 bases lay between the germline ends. The germline V gene has CDR1 MNHNY and CDR2 SVGAGI (reference sequence).

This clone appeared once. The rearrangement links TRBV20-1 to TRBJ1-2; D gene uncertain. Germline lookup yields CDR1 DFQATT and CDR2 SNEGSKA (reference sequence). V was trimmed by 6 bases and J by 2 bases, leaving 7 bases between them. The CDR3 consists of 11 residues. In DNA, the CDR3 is TGCAGTGCCAACGGGAACTATGGCTACACCTTC. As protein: CSANGNYGYTF.

The CDR3 region is CAISGRGPLNEQFF. CDR3 DNA sequence: TGTGCCATCAGTGGGCGCGGACCTCTCAATGAGCAGTTCTTC. The chain combines TRBV10-3 with TRBJ2-1; D not resolved. Germline V gene data show CDR1 as ENHRY and CDR2 as SYGVKD. The CDR3 extends over 14 amino acids. With 4 bases removed from V and 6 bases from J, the gap between germline ends came to 13 bases.

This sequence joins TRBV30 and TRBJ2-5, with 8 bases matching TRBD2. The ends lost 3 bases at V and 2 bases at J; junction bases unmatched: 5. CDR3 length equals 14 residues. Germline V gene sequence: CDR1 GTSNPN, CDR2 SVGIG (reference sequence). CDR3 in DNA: TGTGCCTGGAGCGCGGGGGGAGCTCAAGAGACCCAGTACTTC. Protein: CAWSAGGAQETQYF. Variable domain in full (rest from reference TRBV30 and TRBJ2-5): SQTIHQWPATLVQPVGSPLSLECTVEGTSNPNLYWYRQAAGRGLQLLFYSVGIGQISSEVPQNLSASRPQDRQFILSSKKLLLSDSGFYLCAWSAGGAQETQYFGPGTRLLVL.

The CDR3 protein is CASSSKGQGAQPQHF. The CDR3 DNA sequence: TGTGCCAGCAGTTCCAAAGGACAGGGGGCCCAGCCCCAGCATTTT. The chain carries TRBV6-9 and TRBJ1-5; 11 bases match TRBD1. The CDR3 is 15 amino acids. Germline V CDR1 and CDR2: MNHGY, SVAAGI. The junction had 6 bases not matched to a gene; V was cut back by 4 bases and J by 7 bases.

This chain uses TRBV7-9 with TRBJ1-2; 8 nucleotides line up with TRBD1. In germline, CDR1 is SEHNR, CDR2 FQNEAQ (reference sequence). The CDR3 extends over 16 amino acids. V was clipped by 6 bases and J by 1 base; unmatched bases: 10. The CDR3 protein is CASRPRAGGFNYGYTF. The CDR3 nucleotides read TGTGCCAGCAGGCCAAGGGCAGGGGGCTTTAACTATGGCTACACCTTC.

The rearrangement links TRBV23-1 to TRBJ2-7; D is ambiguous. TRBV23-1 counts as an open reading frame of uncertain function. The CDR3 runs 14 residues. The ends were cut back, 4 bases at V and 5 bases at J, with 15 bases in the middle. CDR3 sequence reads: CASSPLAALHEQYF. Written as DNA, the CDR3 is TGCGCCAGCAGTCCGTTGGCTGCACTCCACGAGCAGTACTTC.

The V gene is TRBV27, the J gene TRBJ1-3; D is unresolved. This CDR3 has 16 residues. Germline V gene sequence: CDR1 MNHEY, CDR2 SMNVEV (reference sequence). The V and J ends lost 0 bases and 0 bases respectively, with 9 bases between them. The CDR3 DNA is TGTGCCAGCAGTTTATCACTCCGACTCTCTGGAAACACCATATATTTT. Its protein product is CASSLSLRLSGNTIYF.

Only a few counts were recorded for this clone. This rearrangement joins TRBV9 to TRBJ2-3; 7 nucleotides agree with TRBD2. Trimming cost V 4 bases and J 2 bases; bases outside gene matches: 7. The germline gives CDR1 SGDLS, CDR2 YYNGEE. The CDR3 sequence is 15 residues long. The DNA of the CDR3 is TGTGCCAGCAGCACCCGGGGGGACCCCACAGATACGCAGTATTTT. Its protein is CASSTRGDPTDTQYF. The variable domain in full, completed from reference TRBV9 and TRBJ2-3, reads DSGVTQTPKHLITATGQRVTLRCSPRSGDLSVYWYQQSLDQGLQFLIQYYNGEERAKGNILERFSAQQFPDLHSELNLSSLELGDSALYFCASSTRGDPTDTQYFGPGTRLTVL.

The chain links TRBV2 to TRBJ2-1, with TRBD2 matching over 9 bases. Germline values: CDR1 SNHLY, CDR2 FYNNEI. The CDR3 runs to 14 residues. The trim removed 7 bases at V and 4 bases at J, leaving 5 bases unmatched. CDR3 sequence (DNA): TGTGCCAGCAAAAGGCTAGCGGGGTACAATGAGCAGTTCTTC. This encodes CASKRLAGYNEQFF.

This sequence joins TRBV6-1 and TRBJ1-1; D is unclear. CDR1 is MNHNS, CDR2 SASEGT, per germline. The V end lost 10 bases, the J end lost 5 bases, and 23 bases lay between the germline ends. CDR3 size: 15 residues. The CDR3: CAIIPPLGGRTEAFF. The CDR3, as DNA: TGTGCCATCATACCCCCACTCGGAGGGAGGACTGAAGCTTTCTTT.

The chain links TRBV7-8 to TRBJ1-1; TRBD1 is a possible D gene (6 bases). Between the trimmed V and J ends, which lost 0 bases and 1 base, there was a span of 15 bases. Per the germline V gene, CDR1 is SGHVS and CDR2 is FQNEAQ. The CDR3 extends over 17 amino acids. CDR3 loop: CASSLAGHNPGNTEAFF. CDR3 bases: TGTGCCAGCAGCTTAGCGGGACACAATCCTGGGAACACTGAAGCTTTCTTT.

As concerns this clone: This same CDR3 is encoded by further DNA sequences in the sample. CDR3 sequence (DNA): TGTGCCAGCAGCCCTAGCAGGGGGCGGAATACTGAAGCTTTCTTT. This gives the protein CASSPSRGRNTEAFF. The J gene is TRBJ1-1, the V gene TRBV7-2; 8 bases are shared with TRBD1. The CDR3 spans 15 residues. The V and J ends lost 5 bases and 5 bases, in that order; junction bases with no gene match: 10. Germline lookup yields CDR1 SGHTA and CDR2 FQGNSA. The full variable domain, rest sourced from reference TRBV7-2 and TRBJ1-1, is GAGVSQSPSNKVTEKGKDVELRCDPISGHTALYWYRQSLGQGLEFLIYFQGNSAPDKSGLPSDRFSAERTGGSVSTLTIQRTQQEDSAVYLCASSPSRGRNTEAFFGQGTRLTVV.